The subject of this entry is one T cell receptor (beta chain). What it recognizes is unknown. This sample was included in a study of blood T cells in healthy people across ages. CDR1 DFQATT and CDR2 SNEGSKA come from the germline V gene (reference sequence). The CDR3 covers 15 residues. The V and J ends lost 7 bases and 2 bases respectively, with 18 bases between them. Study outcomes and limitations: Among T cells, TCR beta diversity per million cells dropped roughly linearly as age rose.

A second PCR of roughly 6 to 12 cycles used a sample-barcoded 5' primer and a J-beta primer mix. One entry per CDR3 protein results from TCRdb running MiXCR on the 5' RACE reads. The sample includes about 1,400,000 distinct CDR3 sequences, about 43% of them seen just once. The sample was blood. This TCR was sampled from a woman aged 18 to 35 in good health. The chain couples TRBV20-1 to TRBJ2-1, with D possibly being TRBD1 (6 bases). Here the CDR3 DNA reads TGCAGTGTTGCGGGCAGGGGCGTTACCTACAATGAGCAGTTCTTC. This gives the protein CSVAGRGVTYNEQFF.